This TCR beta chain was sequenced during a study of OX40 agonist ivuxolimab in advanced cancers. This CDR3 is built from 15 residues. Trimming pared 2 bases from V and 2 bases from J, leaving 9 bases between. The germline V gene has CDR1 MNHEY and CDR2 SVGAGI. To note about this clone: Antigen unknown.

General study results and limits: Blood T cells, both CD4+ and CD8+, expanded clonally by week 6 at 0.1 to 3.0 mg/kg.

Assay: immunoSEQ multiplex PCR; the TCRdb copy retains only in-frame clones and omits some. In the table there are approximately 69,000 clones, around four fifths of which are singletons. This receptor was taken from an adult with an advanced solid tumor such as melanoma, head and neck, liver or kidney cancer. The genes are TRBV6-5 and TRBJ2-2, with a tentative D call TRBD1 (5 bases). Sequenced here: CD4+ or CD8+ T cells sorted from blood, sampled in a trial of the OX40 agonist ivuxolimab. CDR3 loop: CASSYRGPNTGELFF. The CDR3, as DNA: TGTGCCAGCAGTTACAGGGGTCCAAACACCGGGGAGCTGTTTTTT.